A single sample is the source of the 11 T cell receptor beta chains below, sequenced in a study of PD-1 blockade in classical Hodgkin lymphoma (dated by TCRdb to the early 2020s). What the time point label conveys for this sample: cycle 2 day 1 (C2D1) of nivolumab. Every trial patient had relapsed following autologous stem cell transplantation, and prior brentuximab vedotin exposure was what differed among cohorts A, B and C. Receptors were amplified or captured by the immunoSEQ multiplex PCR assay. TCRdb's version of the immuneACCESS table is confined to in-frame rearrangements and falls short of the full clone set. An unresolved V gene accounts for under half of the shortfall where checked; the remainder is of unknown origin. This sample comprises 120,000 to 150,000 clones, approximately 72% of them detected only once. The ten largest account for roughly 8.4% of the sample. The material was peripheral blood mononuclear cells (PBMCs), obtained before the second cycle of nivolumab. Source of these receptors: a human donor with classical Hodgkin lymphoma.

The chain employs TRBV6-5 and TRBJ1-1, with a possible D match to TRBD1 (5 bases). The CDR3 is 14 amino acids. V was clipped by 4 bases and J by 1 base, with 10 bases between them. Germline V gene sequence: CDR1 MNHEY, CDR2 SVGAGI. CDR3 sequence: CASSSRGGNTEAFF. CDR3 nucleotide sequence: TGTGCCAGCAGTTCCCGTGGGGGGAACACTGAAGCTTTCTTT.

The V and J genes are TRBV10-3 and TRBJ1-2; D remains unclear. The germline V gene encodes CDR1 ENHRY and CDR2 SYGVKD. Trimming cost V 8 bases and J 6 bases, with 10 bases left between them. The CDR3 totals 11 residues. This CDR3 reads CAIGVRDGYTF. In DNA form, the CDR3 reads TGTGCCATCGGAGTGAGGGATGGCTACACCTTC.

The gene calls are TRBV9 and TRBJ2-4; D remains unclear. The CDR3 covers 14 residues. Germline V gene lookup returns CDR1 SGDLS and CDR2 YYNGEE. V was cut by 3 bases and J by 0 bases, with 7 bases left in between. CDR3 coding DNA: TGTGCCAGCAGCGACAATCGAGCCAAAAACATTCAGTACTTC. Amino acid sequence: CASSDNRAKNIQYF.

This clone was detected only a few times. The chain combines TRBV18 with TRBJ2-5; the D gene is possibly TRBD1 (6 bases). This CDR3 spans 13 amino acids. The V gene's germline CDR1 is KGHSH and CDR2 LQKENI. Trimming shortened V by 5 bases and J by 5 bases, and 12 bases separated the two germline ends. The DNA for the CDR3 is TGTGCCAGCTCAGCCAGGGGCGGGGAGACCCAGTACTTC. Encoded protein: CASSARGGETQYF.

This chain uses TRBV11-1 with TRBJ2-2; D is ambiguous. Trimming took 5 bases from V and 6 from J, leaving 7 bases between them. Germline V gene data show CDR1 as SGHAT and CDR2 as FQDESV (reference sequence). The CDR3 loop spans 12 amino acids. The CDR3 protein is CASSPRAGELFF. The CDR3, as DNA: TGTGCCAGCAGCCCAAGGGCCGGGGAGCTGTTTTTT.

The CDR3 region has the DNA TGTGCCAGCAGCTTATTAGGAGCGGTGAACACTGAAGCTTTCTTT. This encodes CASSLLGAVNTEAFF. The rearrangement uses TRBV7-9 and TRBJ1-1; the D is unclear. With 2 bases removed from V and 0 bases from J, the gap between germline ends came to 10 bases. CDR3 length: 15 residues. Germline V CDR1 and CDR2: SEHNR, FQNEAQ (reference sequence).

The CDR3 region has the DNA TGTGCCAGCAGCTTAATGAGGACAGATACGCAGTATTTT. It codes for CASSLMRTDTQYF. V gene TRBV7-9 combines with J gene TRBJ2-3, with D uncertain. CDR1 and CDR2 (germline): SEHNR, FQNEAQ (reference sequence). Deletions cut 2 bases from V and 3 bases from J, with 6 bases between. This CDR3 comprises 13 residues. Filled out from reference TRBV7-9 and TRBJ2-3, the complete variable domain reads DTGVSQNPRHKITKRGQNVTFRCDPISEHNRLYWYRQTLGQGPEFLTYFQNEAQLEKSRLLSDRFSAERPKGSFSTLEIQRTEQGDSAMYLCASSLMRTDTQYFGPGTRLTVL.

The chain carries TRBV27 and TRBJ2-7; TRBD1 is a possible D gene (6 bases). The ends were cut back, 3 bases at V and 7 bases at J, with 10 bases in the middle. CDR3 size: 12 residues. The germline CDR1 and CDR2 sequences are MNHEY and SMNVEV (reference sequence). CDR3 residues: CASSLGAGEQYF. The CDR3 DNA is TGTGCCAGCAGTTTGGGGGCCGGAGAGCAGTACTTC.

The rearrangement uses TRBV6-5 and TRBJ2-5; 11 nucleotides agree with TRBD2. The germline CDR1 and CDR2 sequences are MNHEY and SVGAGI. The CDR3 length is 14 residues. Unmatched junction bases numbered 2, after V lost 6 bases and J lost 2 bases. CDR3 protein: CASSRLAGQETQYF. The CDR3 nucleotides are TGTGCCAGCAGCCGACTAGCGGGACAAGAGACCCAGTACTTC.

The chain carries TRBV5-4 and TRBJ1-2, with TRBD1 matching over 11 bases. The CDR3 totals 15 residues. The germline V gene encodes CDR1 SGHNT and CDR2 YYREEE (reference sequence). The V and J ends lost 4 bases and 4 bases, in that order; junction bases with no gene match: 6. The CDR3 coding sequence is TGTGCCAGCAGCCTGCCCGGGACAGGGGGCTATGGCTACACCTTC. This sequence encodes CASSLPGTGGYGYTF.

The gene calls are TRBV10-2 and TRBJ1-1; D is unresolved. CDR1 and CDR2 from the germline V gene are WSHSY and SAAADI. Trimming pared 2 bases from V and 5 bases from J, leaving 9 bases between. This CDR3 is built from 13 residues. Here the CDR3 reads CASSEGRVTEAFF. The CDR3 DNA reads as TGCGCCAGCAGTGAGGGGAGGGTGACTGAAGCTTTCTTT.